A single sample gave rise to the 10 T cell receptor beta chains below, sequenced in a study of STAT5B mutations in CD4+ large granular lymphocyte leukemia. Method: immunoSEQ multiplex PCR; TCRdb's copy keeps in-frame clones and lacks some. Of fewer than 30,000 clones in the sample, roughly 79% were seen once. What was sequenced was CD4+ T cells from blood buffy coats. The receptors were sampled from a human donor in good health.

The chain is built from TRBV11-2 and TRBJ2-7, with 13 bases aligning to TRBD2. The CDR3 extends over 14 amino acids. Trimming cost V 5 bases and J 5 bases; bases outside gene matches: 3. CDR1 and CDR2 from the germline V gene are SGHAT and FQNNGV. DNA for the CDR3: TGTGCCAGCAGCACTGGACTAGCGGGAGACGAGCAGTACTTC. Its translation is CASSTGLAGDEQYF.

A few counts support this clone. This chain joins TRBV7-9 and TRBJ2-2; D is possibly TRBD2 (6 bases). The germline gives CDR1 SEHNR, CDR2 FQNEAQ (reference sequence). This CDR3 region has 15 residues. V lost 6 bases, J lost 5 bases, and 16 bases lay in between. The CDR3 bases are TGTGCCAGCAGTCTTACCGGGACTGAAACCGGGGAGCTGTTTTTT. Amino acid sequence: CASSLTGTETGELFF.

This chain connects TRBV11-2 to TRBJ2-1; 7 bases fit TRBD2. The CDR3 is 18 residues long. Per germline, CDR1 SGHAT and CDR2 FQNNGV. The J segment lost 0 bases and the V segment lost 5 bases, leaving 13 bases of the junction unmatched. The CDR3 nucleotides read TGTGCCAGCAGCGGCAGCGGGGTGGGCCAGAGCTCCTACAATGAGCAGTTCTTC. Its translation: CASSGSGVGQSSYNEQFF.

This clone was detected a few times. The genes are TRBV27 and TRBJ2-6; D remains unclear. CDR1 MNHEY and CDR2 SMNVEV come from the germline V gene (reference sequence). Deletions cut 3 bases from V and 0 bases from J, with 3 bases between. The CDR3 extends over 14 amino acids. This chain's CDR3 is CASSFSSGANVLTF. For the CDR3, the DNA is TGTGCCAGCAGTTTCAGCTCTGGGGCCAACGTCCTGACTTTC.

The CDR3 is CASSERQGLNYGYTF. CDR3 nucleotides: TGTGCCAGCTCAGAGAGACAGGGGCTGAACTATGGCTACACCTTC. The chain recombines TRBV18 with TRBJ1-2; TRBD1 matches 8 bases. V dropped 5 bases and J dropped 2; count of bases not matched to a gene: 7. Germline CDR1 and CDR2: KGHSH and LQKENI. This CDR3 has 15 amino acids.

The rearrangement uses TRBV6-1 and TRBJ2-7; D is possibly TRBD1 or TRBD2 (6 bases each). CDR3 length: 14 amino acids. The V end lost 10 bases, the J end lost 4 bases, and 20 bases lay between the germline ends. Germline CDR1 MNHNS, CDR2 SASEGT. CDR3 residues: CATTPGGPFYEQYV. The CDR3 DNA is TGTGCCACCACCCCCGGGGGCCCTTTTTACGAGCAGTACGTC.

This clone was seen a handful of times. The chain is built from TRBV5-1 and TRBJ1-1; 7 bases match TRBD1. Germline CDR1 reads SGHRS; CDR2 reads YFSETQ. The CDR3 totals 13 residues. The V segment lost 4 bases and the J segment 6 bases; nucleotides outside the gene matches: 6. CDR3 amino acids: CASSVTGAAEAFF. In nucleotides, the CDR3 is TGCGCCAGCAGCGTAACAGGGGCCGCTGAAGCTTTCTTT. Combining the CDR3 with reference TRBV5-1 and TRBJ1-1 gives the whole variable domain KAGVTQTPRYLIKTRGQQVTLSCSPISGHRSVSWYQQTPGQGLQFLFEYFSETQRNKGNFPGRFSGRQFSNSRSEMNVSTLELGDSALYLCASSVTGAAEAFFGQGTRLTVV.

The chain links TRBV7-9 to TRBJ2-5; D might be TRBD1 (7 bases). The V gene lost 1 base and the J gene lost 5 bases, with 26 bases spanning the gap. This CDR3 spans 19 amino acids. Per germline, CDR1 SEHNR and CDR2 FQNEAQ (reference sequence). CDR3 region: CASSLEGNRDTQGGETQYF. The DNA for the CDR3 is TGTGCCAGCAGCTTAGAGGGGAACCGGGACACCCAGGGGGGTGAGACCCAGTACTTC.

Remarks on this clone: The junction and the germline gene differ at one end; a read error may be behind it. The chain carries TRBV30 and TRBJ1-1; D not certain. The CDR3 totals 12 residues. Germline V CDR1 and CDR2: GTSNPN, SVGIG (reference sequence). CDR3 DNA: TGTGCCTGGAGTGTAATGGGAGCTGGGCCTGGGTTT. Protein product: CAWSVMGAGPGF. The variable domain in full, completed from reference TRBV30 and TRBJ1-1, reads SQTIHQWPATLVQPVGSPLSLECTVEGTSNPNLYWYRQAAGRGLQLLFYSVGIGQISSEVPQNLSASRPQDRQFILSSKKLLLSDSGFYLCAWSVMGAGPGFGQGTRLTVV.

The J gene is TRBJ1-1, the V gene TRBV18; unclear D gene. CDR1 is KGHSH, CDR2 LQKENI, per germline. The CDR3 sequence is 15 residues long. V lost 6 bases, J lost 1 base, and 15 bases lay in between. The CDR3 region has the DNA TGTGCCAGCTCGACTGGAAACGGGCGGAACACTGAAGCTTTCTTT. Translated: CASSTGNGRNTEAFF.